The 28 T cell receptor beta chains given below trace back to one sample, sequenced in a study of blood T cell repertoires in COVID-19. Some clones are missing from TCRdb's copy, which holds only in-frame ones; the method was immunoSEQ multiplex PCR. This sample has roughly 63,000 clones; 79% occur once, and the top ten carry 32%. What was sequenced was peripheral blood. The source is a human donor in a cohort sampled during active COVID-19.

The chain joins TRBV5-1 to TRBJ2-7; the D gene is possibly TRBD1 (6 bases). Germline loops: CDR1 SGHRS, CDR2 YFSETQ. Trimming took 4 bases from V and 5 from J, leaving 13 bases between them. CDR3 length: 13 residues. The CDR3 nucleotides read TGCGCCAGCAGCAGCAGGGGTAATAACGAGCAGTACTTC. Translating gives CASSSRGNNEQYF.

V and J are TRBV2 and TRBJ1-2; D unclear. The CDR3 loop spans 12 amino acids. Trimming stripped 9 bases from V and 8 bases from J, with 16 bases between. The germline CDR1 and CDR2 sequences are SNHLY and FYNNEI. CDR3 amino acids: CASGPSRKGYTF. For the CDR3, the DNA is TGTGCCAGTGGGCCCTCGCGCAAAGGCTACACCTTC.

The J gene is TRBJ2-7, the V gene TRBV19; 11 bases match TRBD2. Germline V lookup: CDR1 LNHDA, CDR2 SQIVND (reference sequence). CDR3 length: 14 amino acids. Trimming removed 3 bases from V and 2 bases from J; junction bases left unmatched: 0. CDR3 sequence (DNA): TGTGCCAGTAGTATGACTAGCGGGACCTACGAGCAGTACTTC. Amino acid sequence: CASSMTSGTYEQYF.

This clone was counted between two and nine times. The chain couples TRBV19 to TRBJ2-7; 12 bases align to TRBD2. CDR3 length equals 17 residues. Germline V gene data show CDR1 as LNHDA and CDR2 as SQIVND (reference sequence). V was pared by 6 bases and J by 9 bases, with 18 bases of the junction left unmatched. The DNA of the CDR3 is TGTGCCAGTAGCGATAGGAGTAGGACTAGCGGGAAAAGGGTGCAGTACTTC. Residues: CASSDRSRTSGKRVQYF. The variable domain in full, with the rest retrieved from reference TRBV19 and TRBJ2-7, is DGGITQSPKYLFRKEGQNVTLSCEQNLNHDAMYWYRQDPGQGLRLIYYSQIVNDFQKGDIAEGYSVSREKKESFPLTVTSAQKNPTAFYLCASSDRSRTSGKRVQYFGPGTRLTVT.

In its sample, this clone was seen a few times. V and J are TRBV5-4 and TRBJ2-1; the match to TRBD2 covers 11 bases. This CDR3 is built from 16 residues. Germline values: CDR1 SGHNT, CDR2 YYREEE (reference sequence). With 5 bases clipped from V and 8 bases from J, the junction kept 12 bases outside the gene matches. This chain's CDR3 is CASRVTLSGRADEQFF. CDR3 bases: TGTGCCAGCAGGGTTACTCTTAGCGGGAGGGCCGATGAGCAGTTCTTC.

CDR3 protein: CASSSREDGYTF. Written as DNA, the CDR3 is TGTGCCAGCAGTAGCCGGGAGGATGGCTACACCTTC. The chain recombines TRBV6-5 with TRBJ1-2; D not certain. The V gene's germline CDR1 is MNHEY and CDR2 SVGAGI. The CDR3 spans 12 residues. V gave up 5 bases and J gave up 6 bases, with 10 bases separating them.

This chain connects TRBV13 to TRBJ2-1; D is unresolved. Germline values: CDR1 PRHDT, CDR2 FYEKMQ (reference sequence). With 4 bases removed from V and 4 bases from J, the gap between germline ends came to 2 bases. This CDR3 has 11 amino acids. The CDR3 DNA reads TGTGCCAGCAGCTCGTACAATGAGCAGTTCTTC. Translation: CASSSYNEQFF.

The V call is TRBV28, the J call TRBJ2-2, with unresolved D. Trimming cost V 1 base and J 3 bases, with 12 bases left between them. This CDR3 is 16 amino acids long. Germline CDR1 is MDHEN and CDR2 is SYDVKM. The CDR3 reads CASSLLTDIDTGELFF. The CDR3 DNA reads TGTGCCAGCAGTTTATTGACCGACATTGACACCGGGGAGCTGTTTTTT. Looking up the rest from reference TRBV28 and TRBJ2-2 gives the full variable domain: DVKVTQSSRYLVKRTGEKVFLECVQDMDHENMFWYRQDPGLGLRLIYFSYDVKMKEKGDIPEGYSVSREKKERFSLILESASTNQTSMYLCASSLLTDIDTGELFFGEGSRLTVL.

J is TRBJ2-1 and V is TRBV2; 8 positions agree with TRBD2. V was pared by 7 bases and J by 4 bases, with 9 bases of the junction left unmatched. From germline, CDR1 is SNHLY and CDR2 FYNNEI. The CDR3 length is 15 residues. This CDR3 reads CASTRGAGVYNEQFF. The CDR3 DNA reads TGTGCCAGCACCCGGGGAGCGGGAGTGTACAATGAGCAGTTCTTC.

This clone was recorded only once. The chain has TRBV29-1 and TRBJ2-7; 10 bases are shared with TRBD2. The germline V gene has CDR1 SQVTM and CDR2 ANQGSEA. V gave up 6 bases and J gave up 3 bases; unmatched junction bases: 8. The CDR3 runs 14 residues. CDR3 nucleotides: TGCAGCGTCCTCCCGCTAGCGGGAGACTACGAGCAGTACTTC. It encodes CSVLPLAGDYEQYF.

The chain combines TRBV6-2 or TRBV6-3 with TRBJ2-1; 15 bases align to TRBD2. CDR3 length equals 16 residues. V trimming: 2 bases; J trimming: 7 bases; junction bases outside the gene matches: 3. CDR1 is MNHEY, CDR2 SVGEGT, per germline. As DNA, the CDR3 is TGTGCCAGCAGTTACAGGGGGACTAGCGGGAGGAATGAGCAGTTCTTC. Translation gives CASSYRGTSGRNEQFF.

This chain connects TRBV19 to TRBJ2-3; TRBD1 matches 8 bases. Looked up from germline, CDR1 is LNHDA and CDR2 is SQIVND (reference sequence). The CDR3 is 15 residues long. Germline trimming cut 6 bases from V and 2 bases from J; bases unmatched to any gene: 7. CDR3 amino acids: CASSSQGAVTDTQYF. The CDR3 DNA follows: TGTGCCAGTAGCTCTCAGGGGGCGGTCACAGATACGCAGTATTTT.

The chain combines TRBV5-1 with TRBJ2-3; 8 positions match TRBD1. In germline, CDR1 is SGHRS, CDR2 YFSETQ. V was pared by 4 bases and J by 6 bases, with 7 bases of the junction left unmatched. CDR3 length: 14 amino acids. CDR3 amino acids: CASSMGQVEDTQYF. The CDR3 nucleotides are TGCGCCAGCAGCATGGGACAGGTGGAGGATACGCAGTATTTT.

The rearrangement links TRBV7-8 to TRBJ2-7; D perhaps matches TRBD1 (5 bases). The CDR3 loop spans 15 amino acids. Germline-derived CDR1 and CDR2 are SGHVS and FQNEAQ. V was pared by 0 bases and J by 4 bases, with 13 bases between. CDR3 nucleotide sequence: TGTGCCAGCAGCTTAGCGCAGGGAAGGGTATACGAGCAGTACTTC. Translation gives CASSLAQGRVYEQYF.

The rearrangement joins TRBV19 to TRBJ2-3; 9 nucleotides line up with TRBD2. Germline V lookup: CDR1 LNHDA, CDR2 SQIVND (reference sequence). J was trimmed by 3 bases and V by 2 bases; bases with no gene match: 9. The CDR3 covers 17 residues. This CDR3 is CASSIPLNSGGTDTQYF. In nucleotides, the CDR3 is TGTGCCAGTAGTATACCCCTTAATAGCGGGGGTACAGATACGCAGTATTTT.

The chain recombines TRBV3-1 (or the pseudogene TRBV3-2) with TRBJ2-2; the match to TRBD2 covers 7 bases. CDR3 size: 15 residues. Germline loops: CDR1 LGHDT, CDR2 YNNKEL (reference sequence). The junction had 9 bases not matched to a gene; V was cut back by 4 bases and J by 7 bases. Here the CDR3 reads CASSRWTSGVGELFF. CDR3 nucleotides: TGTGCCAGCAGCCGTTGGACTAGTGGAGTCGGGGAGCTGTTTTTT.

The genes are TRBV18 and TRBJ1-3; TRBD1 matches 7 bases. The CDR3 is 17 residues long. Germline assignment: CDR1 KGHSH and CDR2 LQKENI. Losses at the gene ends were 6 bases for V and 0 bases for J; bases not matched to a gene: 11. The CDR3 DNA is TGTGCCAGCTCCCAAGCTCCGGGACAGCTCTCTGGAAACACCATATATTTT. This translates into CASSQAPGQLSGNTIYF.

This clone was counted only a few times. J is TRBJ1-1 and V is TRBV5-5; D gene ambiguous. The germline V and J ends were trimmed by 4 bases and 0 bases, with 10 bases remaining between them. This CDR3 has 14 amino acids. CDR1 is SGHKS, CDR2 YYEKEE, per germline (reference sequence). The CDR3, as DNA: TGTGCCAGCAGCAAAGACAAGCTGAACACTGAAGCTTTCTTT. This codes for CASSKDKLNTEAFF.

This clone was seen a handful of times. The chain carries TRBV7-3 and TRBJ1-6; 7 nucleotides agree with TRBD1. CDR1 is SGHTA and CDR2 is FQGTGA in the germline V gene. Trimming removed 0 bases from V and 10 bases from J; junction bases left unmatched: 9. This CDR3 has 16 amino acids. CDR3 protein: CASSLTGQTVGSPLHF. In DNA, the CDR3 is TGTGCCAGCAGCTTAACGGGACAGACTGTTGGCTCACCCCTCCACTTT.

CDR3 amino acids: CASSLGQDNSPLHF. The CDR3 region has the DNA TGTGCCAGCAGCTTGGGACAGGATAATTCACCCCTCCACTTT. The gene calls are TRBV7-8 and TRBJ1-6, with TRBD1 matching over 8 bases. In germline, CDR1 is SGHVS, CDR2 FQNEAQ. The CDR3 is 14 amino acids. V gave up 3 bases and J gave up 5 bases; unmatched junction bases: 0.

In its sample, this clone was seen a few times. The V call is TRBV10-3, the J call TRBJ2-7, with 9 bases fitting TRBD2. The J segment lost 3 bases and the V segment lost 7 bases, leaving 4 bases of the junction unmatched. The CDR3 length is 13 residues. The germline V gene has CDR1 ENHRY and CDR2 SYGVKD. The CDR3 region is CAITDSGSYEQYF. CDR3 nucleotides: TGTGCCATCACCGATAGCGGGAGCTACGAGCAGTACTTC.

J is TRBJ2-3 and V is TRBV6-5, with D maybe TRBD2 (6 bases). Germline V CDR1 and CDR2: MNHEY, SVGAGI. The CDR3 runs 15 residues. Trimming took off 7 bases at V and 5 bases at J, with 19 bases between the two ends. CDR3 nucleotides: TGTGCCAGCAAGCAACAGGTTCCCGGGGGAGATACGCAGTATTTT. This encodes CASKQQVPGGDTQYF.

This clone was counted only a few times. The chain joins TRBV5-6 to TRBJ2-5; tentatively, D is TRBD1 (5 bases). Trimming pared 1 base from V and 2 bases from J, leaving 9 bases between. The CDR3 is 14 amino acids. CDR1 is SGHDT, CDR2 YYEEEE, per germline. The CDR3 sequence: CASSLRQIQETQYF. CDR3 DNA sequence: TGTGCCAGCAGCTTGCGACAGATACAAGAGACCCAGTACTTC.

This clone was recorded only once. The chain couples TRBV2 to TRBJ1-1; D gene unclear. This CDR3 region has 13 residues. Trimming shortened V by 4 bases and J by 0 bases, and 6 bases separated the two germline ends. The germline V gene encodes CDR1 SNHLY and CDR2 FYNNEI. The CDR3 loop reads CASSADLNTEAFF. In DNA form, the CDR3 reads TGTGCCAGCAGTGCGGACTTGAACACTGAAGCTTTCTTT. The variable domain in full, with the rest retrieved from reference TRBV2 and TRBJ1-1, is EPEVTQTPSHQVTQMGQEVILRCVPISNHLYFYWYRQILGQKVEFLVSFYNNEISEKSEIFDDQFSVERPDGSNFTLKIRSTKLEDSAMYFCASSADLNTEAFFGQGTRLTVV.

This clone has only a few counts. This chain joins TRBV4-1 and TRBJ1-4, with TRBD1 identical over 8 bases. Trimming took 0 bases from V and 7 from J; bases not matched to a gene: 4. The CDR3 totals 15 residues. Germline assignment: CDR1 MGHRA and CDR2 YSYEKL. The CDR3 region is CASSQDQGAGEKLFF. CDR3 in DNA: TGCGCCAGCAGCCAAGATCAGGGGGCCGGTGAAAAACTGTTTTTT.

This sequence joins TRBV30 and TRBJ1-3; D uncertain. The CDR3 runs 12 residues. CDR1 is GTSNPN, CDR2 SVGIG, per germline (reference sequence). Trimming took off 0 bases at V and 10 bases at J, with 10 bases between the two ends. The CDR3 is CAWSVSRGTIYF. For the CDR3, the DNA is TGTGCCTGGAGTGTAAGTCGAGGAACCATATATTTT.

This clone was detected only a few times. The rearrangement links TRBV6-2 or TRBV6-3 to TRBJ2-7, with 12 bases fitting TRBD2. Per germline, CDR1 MNHEY and CDR2 SVGEGT. V gave up 6 bases and J gave up 13 bases; unmatched junction bases: 19. The CDR3 has 16 residues. In nucleotides, the CDR3 is TGTGCCAGCAGCAAAATCGGGACTAGCGGGCTTCCTGAACTTTACTTC. This gives the protein CASSKIGTSGLPELYF.

CDR3 nucleotides: TGTGCCATCAGTGGGCTAGCGGGACCAGATACGCAGTATTTT. Protein sequence: CAISGLAGPDTQYF. The chain employs TRBV10-3 and TRBJ2-3, with TRBD2 matching 9 bases. Germline V gene lookup returns CDR1 ENHRY and CDR2 SYGVKD. The V and J ends lost 4 bases and 4 bases, in that order; junction bases with no gene match: 3. This CDR3 region has 14 residues.